Listed below are T cell receptor beta chains from one sample, sequenced in a study of CD8+CD57+ T cells in acquired aplastic anemia. TCRdb reprocessed the reads with MiXCR, giving one entry per CDR3 protein. The top ten clones hold roughly 64% of a sample with about 200,000 distinct CDR3 sequences, 65% of them seen once. The material sequenced was sorted CD4+, CD8+, or CD8+CD57+ T cells (not recorded which) from PBMCs. The source of these receptors is a human donor with aplastic anemia. Each CDR3 is given with its conserved first and last residue. D genes are given only for firm matches. Clone sizes are given selectively: once, few, many, or a class where the clone is expanded.

j_gene	v_gene	d_gene	abundance	CDR3nt	CDR3aa
TRBJ2-1	TRBV24-1	TRBD1	.	TGTGCCACCAGTGATTTAGGGACAGGGGGTCCCGAGCAGTTCTTC	CATSDLGTGGPEQFF
TRBJ1-1	TRBV6-5	.	.	TGTGCCAGCACTGAGGCAGGGGCATGGACTGAAGCTTTCTTT	CASTEAGAWTEAFF
TRBJ1-5	TRBV20-1	TRBD1	.	TGCAGTGCCGGGACAGGGAACAATCAGCCCCAGCATTTT	CSAGTGNNQPQHF
TRBJ1-2	TRBV29-1	.	few	TGCAGCGTTGAAGTACACTCGAACTATGGCTACACCTTC	CSVEVHSNYGYTF
TRBJ2-7	TRBV3-1	.	once	TGTGCCAGCAGCCACAGAGCGTTCTCCTACGAGCAGTACTTC	CASSHRAFSYEQYF
TRBJ1-6	TRBV20-1	.	.	TGCAGTGCTAGACGAACACTGGACGCCGCTCCTCACTTT	CSARRTLDAAPHF
TRBJ2-7	TRBV7-9	TRBD1	.	TGTGCCAGCAGTCCACCACTGGACAGGGCCACCTACGAGCAGTACTTC	CASSPPLDRATYEQYF
TRBJ1-2	TRBV12-3/TRBV12-4	.	many	TGTGCCAGCAGTCCTTTGACGGGTAACGGAGGCTACACCTTC	CASSPLTGNGGYTF
TRBJ2-5	TRBV15	.	.	TGTGCCACCAAAGGTGTGATGGGGGAGACCCAGTACTTC	CATKGVMGETQYF
TRBJ2-3	TRBV9	.	many	TGTGCCAGCAGCCCCCAGAACACAGATACGCAGTATTTT	CASSPQNTDTQYF
TRBJ2-7	TRBV7-2	TRBD2	.	TGTGCCAGCAGCATTCCAGCGGGGACCACCTACGAGCAGTACTTC	CASSIPAGTTYEQYF
TRBJ2-2	TRBV19	.	.	TGTGCCAGTAGTAGACCAGGGGAGGACACCGGGGAGCTGTTTTTT	CASSRPGEDTGELFF
TRBJ2-5	TRBV20-1	.	.	TGCAGTGCTAGAGCCCGACTGACACGAACGTACCAAGAGACCCAGTACTTC	CSARARLTRTYQETQYF
TRBJ2-1	TRBV7-3	TRBD2	.	TGTGCCAGCAGCTTAGCGGGAGTAGTGTCCAATGAGCAGTTCTTC	CASSLAGVVSNEQFF
TRBJ2-3	TRBV5-1	TRBD1	.	TGCGCCAGCAGCTGGACAGGGGGCGCATCAGATACGCAGTATTTT	CASSWTGGASDTQYF
TRBJ2-2	TRBV15	.	.	TGTGCCACCAGCACCAGGGCGAACACCGGGGAGCTGTTTTTT	CATSTRANTGELFF
TRBJ2-7	TRBV19	.	.	TGTGCCAGTAGTATTCGTCAGGGCTACGAGCAGTACTTC	CASSIRQGYEQYF
TRBJ2-1	TRBV29-1	TRBD1	.	TGCAGCGTTGATGACAGGGGGTATGAGCAGTTCTTC	CSVDDRGYEQFF
TRBJ1-5	TRBV2	TRBD1	few	TGTGCCAGCAGTGGGACAGGGGATCAGCCCCAGCATTTT	CASSGTGDQPQHF